The sequence of this TCR beta chain was determined in a study of blood T cell repertoires in COVID-19. V was clipped by 0 bases and J by 4 bases; unmatched bases: 4. Germline CDR1 is GTSNPN and CDR2 is SVGIG (reference sequence). The CDR3 spans 15 residues. Generated by immunoSEQ multiplex PCR, the TCRdb table keeps only in-frame clones and is missing some. Among about 140,000 clones listed, about 87% were seen once. This clone was detected once. This receptor was obtained from a woman of 80 years or more with acute or convalescent COVID-19. Material: peripheral blood. V is TRBV30 and J is TRBJ2-2; 8 nucleotides align to TRBD2. The CDR3 spells CAWSVGGTSTGELFF. CDR3 DNA: TGTGCCTGGAGTGTAGGGGGGACTAGCACCGGGGAGCTGTTTTTT.